The sequence of this T cell receptor beta chain was determined in a study of human T cells and chemical hapten exposure. Study summary: Minor volume differences among pooled libraries chiefly drove per-sample TCR yield variation. Study-level findings and limits: DPC sensitization did not alter TCRs above 1 in 1000 frequency.

The germline CDR1 and CDR2 sequences are SGHTA and FQGNSA. The CDR3 is made up of 11 amino acids. The V end was cut by 6 bases, the J end by 7 bases, with 9 bases between. The time point denotes: healthy volunteer bleed at 6 weeks. Extraction yielded total RNA from whole blood (unfractionated). In this sample, this clonotype turned up a few times. The antigen is not known. The library gave individual cDNA molecules unique molecular identifiers. Source study methods: With a range of about 23,224 to 750,000, the median per sample was about 92,000 TCRs. TCRdb reanalysed the RACE reads using MiXCR and keeps one entry per CDR3 protein. What appears here as the V and J calls and clone size reflects TCRdb's work, not the paper's. The profile covers fewer than 85,000 distinct CDR3 sequences, with under 10% appearing a single time and about 1.4% taken by the ten largest.

The rearrangement links TRBV7-2 to TRBJ1-1; D is perhaps TRBD1 (6 bases). The clonotype comes from a male donor in good health. Some clones in this sample may be carry-over from other donors' samples. The source material was whole blood. The CDR3 bases are TGTGCCAGCAGGTACAGGGATGAAGCTTTCTTT. Translating it yields CASRYRDEAFF.